These 16 T cell receptor beta chains share one sample of origin, sequenced in a study of blood T cell repertoires in COVID-19. The table came from immunoSEQ multiplex PCR; TCRdb's copy has only in-frame clones and leaves some out. The table has about 210,000 clones, about 90% seen once. Sequencing was carried out using peripheral blood. Receptors were obtained from a man aged 30 to 45 with acute or convalescent COVID-19.

V is TRBV5-4 and J is TRBJ2-5; 12 nucleotides line up with TRBD2. This CDR3 spans 15 amino acids. Germline trimming cut 2 bases from V and 5 bases from J; bases unmatched to any gene: 4. CDR1 is SGHNT, CDR2 YYREEE, per germline (reference sequence). CDR3 nucleotide sequence: TGTGCCAGCAGCTTCTCGCTAGCGGGAGGGGAGACCCAGTACTTC. Protein: CASSFSLAGGETQYF. The full variable domain, its missing parts supplied by reference TRBV5-4 and TRBJ2-5, is ETGVTQSPTHLIKTRGQQVTLRCSSQSGHNTVSWYQQALGQGPQFIFQYYREEENGRGNFPPRFSGLQFPNYSSELNVNALELDDSALYLCASSFSLAGGETQYFGPGTRLLVL.

This clone is a singleton in its sample. The chain employs TRBV6-5 and TRBJ2-6, with D perhaps matching TRBD1 (5 bases). The V gene lost 2 bases and the J gene lost 5 bases, with 10 bases spanning the gap. Germline CDR1 reads MNHEY; CDR2 reads SVGAGI. The CDR3 totals 15 residues. The CDR3 nucleotides are TGTGCCAGCAGTTACCAGGGCTCCCGGGCCAACGTCCTGACTTTC. Protein: CASSYQGSRANVLTF.

The rearrangement links TRBV19 to TRBJ1-5; tentative D call: TRBD1 (6 bases). Trimming cost V 6 bases and J 2 bases, with 14 bases left between them. Per the germline V gene, CDR1 is LNHDA and CDR2 is SQIVND (reference sequence). This CDR3 contains 15 residues. The CDR3 DNA sequence: TGTGCCAGTAGGAGTCAGGGGAGTGGCAATCAGCCCCAGCATTTT. It encodes CASRSQGSGNQPQHF.

The chain is built from TRBV19 and TRBJ2-3, with D perhaps TRBD1 (5 bases). The germline V and J ends were trimmed by 1 base and 6 bases, with 8 bases remaining between them. The CDR3 contains 13 residues. Germline V lookup: CDR1 LNHDA, CDR2 SQIVND (reference sequence). DNA for the CDR3: TGTGCCAGTAGTATAGGCAGGGCTGATACGCAGTATTTT. Encoded protein: CASSIGRADTQYF. The full variable domain, its missing parts supplied by reference TRBV19 and TRBJ2-3, is DGGITQSPKYLFRKEGQNVTLSCEQNLNHDAMYWYRQDPGQGLRLIYYSQIVNDFQKGDIAEGYSVSREKKESFPLTVTSAQKNPTAFYLCASSIGRADTQYFGPGTRLTVL.

This rearrangement joins TRBV3-1 (or the pseudogene TRBV3-2) to TRBJ1-4; D call uncertain. This CDR3 spans 14 amino acids. CDR1 is LGHDT, CDR2 YNNKEL, per germline (reference sequence). V shed 4 bases and J shed 4 bases, with 10 bases lying between them. DNA for the CDR3: TGTGCCAGCAGCCCAAGTCGAGGTAATGAAAAACTGTTTTTT. It codes for CASSPSRGNEKLFF.

The V call is TRBV10-1, the J call TRBJ2-1, with 9 positions matching TRBD2. CDR3 length: 15 residues. Germline V gives CDR1 WNHNN, CDR2 SYGVQD (reference sequence). V trimming: 3 bases; J trimming: 4 bases; junction bases outside the gene matches: 4. CDR3 in DNA: TGCGCCAGCAGTGAAGCAGCGGGAGGTTACAATGAGCAGTTCTTC. Translation gives CASSEAAGGYNEQFF.

V usage is TRBV28 and J usage is TRBJ1-2; TRBD1 might be the D (5 bases). Germline loops: CDR1 MDHEN, CDR2 SYDVKM. V lost 6 bases and J lost 6, with 20 bases in between. The CDR3 length is 15 residues. The CDR3 loop reads CASRLAAQGLDGYTF. The DNA of the CDR3 is TGTGCCAGCAGACTTGCCGCGCAGGGATTAGATGGCTACACCTTC.

V gene TRBV24-1 combines with J gene TRBJ2-3; no clear D gene. This CDR3 has 12 amino acids. Trimming took off 0 bases at V and 6 bases at J, with 3 bases between the two ends. Germline values: CDR1 KGHDR, CDR2 SFDVKD. CDR3: CATSDLLDTQYF. The CDR3 nucleotides are TGTGCCACCAGTGATTTGCTGGATACGCAGTATTTT.

Comments on this clone: Other nucleotide sequences in the sample specify the same CDR3. V and J are TRBV5-1 and TRBJ2-7; 12 bases are a match to TRBD2. The V segment lost 4 bases and the J segment 4 bases; nucleotides outside the gene matches: 3. The CDR3 runs 14 residues. The V gene's germline CDR1 is SGHRS and CDR2 YFSETQ. The CDR3 protein is CASSVTSGSYEQYF. The CDR3 DNA is TGCGCCAGCAGCGTGACTAGCGGGAGTTACGAGCAGTACTTC.

The chain uses TRBV6-5 and TRBJ2-7; 8 nucleotides line up with TRBD2. The CDR3 covers 15 residues. Germline V gene data show CDR1 as MNHEY and CDR2 as SVGAGI. With 5 bases clipped from V and 1 base from J, the junction kept 7 bases outside the gene matches. CDR3 in DNA: TGTGCCAGCAGTCTAGGACTAGCCGGATCCTACGAGCAGTACTTC. It translates to CASSLGLAGSYEQYF.

The chain joins TRBV7-9 to TRBJ1-1, with D unclear. The CDR3 spans 15 residues. V lost 0 bases and J 3 bases, leaving 11 bases between the germline ends. Germline assignment: CDR1 SEHNR and CDR2 FQNEAQ (reference sequence). CDR3 amino acids: CASSLAGGVDTEAFF. Here the CDR3 DNA reads TGTGCCAGCAGCTTAGCGGGCGGGGTTGACACTGAAGCTTTCTTT.

J is TRBJ1-1 and V is TRBV11-2; no definite D call. Trimming took off 5 bases at V and 3 bases at J, with 22 bases between the two ends. Germline V gene sequence: CDR1 SGHAT, CDR2 FQNNGV. This CDR3 region has 17 residues. The CDR3 loop is CASSQRAGSNPYTEAFF. The CDR3, as DNA: TGTGCCAGCAGCCAAAGGGCGGGGTCGAACCCCTACACTGAAGCTTTCTTT.

This chain links TRBV5-4 with TRBJ2-5; a possible D gene is TRBD2 (5 bases). The CDR3 runs to 14 residues. Deletions cut 2 bases from V and 3 bases from J, with 11 bases between. Germline loops: CDR1 SGHNT, CDR2 YYREEE (reference sequence). In DNA, the CDR3 is TGTGCCAGCAGCTTCGGTAGCGTTAAAGAGACCCAGTACTTC. It is translated as CASSFGSVKETQYF. Complete variable domain (other parts from reference TRBV5-4 and TRBJ2-5): ETGVTQSPTHLIKTRGQQVTLRCSSQSGHNTVSWYQQALGQGPQFIFQYYREEENGRGNFPPRFSGLQFPNYSSELNVNALELDDSALYLCASSFGSVKETQYFGPGTRLLVL.

The chain has TRBV11-3 and TRBJ2-5; D unclear. V shed 5 bases and J shed 3 bases, with 13 bases lying between them. This CDR3 has 14 amino acids. Per the germline V gene, CDR1 is SGHNT and CDR2 is YENEEA. The CDR3 reads CASSRYSSEETQYF. CDR3 bases: TGTGCCAGCAGCAGATATTCCAGCGAAGAGACCCAGTACTTC.

The CDR3 sequence is CASSLVSRDTQYF. The CDR3 nucleotides read TGTGCCAGCAGCTTAGTGTCTAGGGATACGCAGTATTTT. The chain employs TRBV11-3 and TRBJ2-3; D ambiguous. Germline V gene lookup returns CDR1 SGHNT and CDR2 YENEEA. The CDR3 runs to 13 residues. V lost 1 base, J lost 6 bases, and 8 bases lay in between.

This chain joins TRBV29-1 and TRBJ2-1, with 11 nucleotides matching TRBD2. V lost 5 bases, J lost 7 bases, and 10 bases stayed unmatched. Germline loops: CDR1 SQVTM, CDR2 ANQGSEA. This CDR3 contains 15 residues. The CDR3 DNA reads TGCAGCGTTCTAGCGGGAGGAGCCCTGGGAAATGAGCAGTTCTTC. Residues: CSVLAGGALGNEQFF.